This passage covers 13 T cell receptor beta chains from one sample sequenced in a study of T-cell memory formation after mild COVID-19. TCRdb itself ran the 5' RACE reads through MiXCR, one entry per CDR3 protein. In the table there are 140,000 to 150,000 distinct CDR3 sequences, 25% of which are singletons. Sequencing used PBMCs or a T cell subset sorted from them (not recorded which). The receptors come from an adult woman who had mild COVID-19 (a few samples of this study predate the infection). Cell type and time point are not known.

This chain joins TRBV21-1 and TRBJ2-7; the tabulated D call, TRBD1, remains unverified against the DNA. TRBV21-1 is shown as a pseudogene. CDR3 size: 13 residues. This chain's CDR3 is CASSKQGSYEQYF. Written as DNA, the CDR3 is TGTGCCAGCAGCAAACAGGGGAGCTACGAGCAGTACTTC.

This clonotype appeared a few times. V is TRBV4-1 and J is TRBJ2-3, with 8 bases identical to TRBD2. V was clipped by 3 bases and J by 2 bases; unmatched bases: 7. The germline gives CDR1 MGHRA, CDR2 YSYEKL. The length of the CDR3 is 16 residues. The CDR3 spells CASSHISGASTDTQYF. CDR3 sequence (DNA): TGCGCCAGCAGCCATATTAGCGGGGCGTCCACAGATACGCAGTATTTT.

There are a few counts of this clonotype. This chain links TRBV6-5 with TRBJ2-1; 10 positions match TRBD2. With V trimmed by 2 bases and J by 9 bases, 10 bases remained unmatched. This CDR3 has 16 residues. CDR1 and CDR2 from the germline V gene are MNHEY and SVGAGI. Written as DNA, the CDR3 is TGTGCCAGCAGTTACACAATCCTGGGACTAGCGAGTGAGCAGTTCTTC. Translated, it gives CASSYTILGLASEQFF.

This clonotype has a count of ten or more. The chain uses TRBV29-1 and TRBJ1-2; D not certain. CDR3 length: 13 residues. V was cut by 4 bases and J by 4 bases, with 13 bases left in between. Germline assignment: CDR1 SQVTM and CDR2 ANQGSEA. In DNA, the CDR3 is TGCAGCGTTGGAGGAGGGTCAAGCTATGGCTACACCTTC. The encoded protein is CSVGGGSSYGYTF.

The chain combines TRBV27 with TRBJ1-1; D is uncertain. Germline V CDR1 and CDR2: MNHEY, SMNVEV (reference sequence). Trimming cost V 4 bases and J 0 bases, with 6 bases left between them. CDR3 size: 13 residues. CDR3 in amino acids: CASSSALNTEAFF. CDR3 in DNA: TGTGCCAGCAGTTCGGCGTTGAACACTGAAGCTTTCTTT.

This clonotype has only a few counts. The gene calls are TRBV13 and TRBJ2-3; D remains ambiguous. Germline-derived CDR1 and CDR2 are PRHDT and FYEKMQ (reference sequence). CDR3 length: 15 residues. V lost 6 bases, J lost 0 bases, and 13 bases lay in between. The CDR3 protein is CASSLTASSTDTQYF. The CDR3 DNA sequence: TGTGCCAGCAGTCTCACAGCGTCTAGCACAGATACGCAGTATTTT. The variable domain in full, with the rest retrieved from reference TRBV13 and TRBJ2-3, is AAGVIQSPRHLIKEKRETATLKCYPIPRHDTVYWYQQGPGQDPQFLISFYEKMQSDKGSIPDRFSAQQFSDYHSELNMSSLELGDSALYFCASSLTASSTDTQYFGPGTRLTVL.

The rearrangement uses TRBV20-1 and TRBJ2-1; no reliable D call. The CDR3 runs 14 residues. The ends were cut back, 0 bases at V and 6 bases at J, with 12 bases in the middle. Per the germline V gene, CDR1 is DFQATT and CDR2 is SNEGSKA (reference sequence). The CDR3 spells CSARDWLASNEQFF. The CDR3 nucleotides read TGCAGTGCTAGAGATTGGCTGGCTAGCAATGAGCAGTTCTTC.

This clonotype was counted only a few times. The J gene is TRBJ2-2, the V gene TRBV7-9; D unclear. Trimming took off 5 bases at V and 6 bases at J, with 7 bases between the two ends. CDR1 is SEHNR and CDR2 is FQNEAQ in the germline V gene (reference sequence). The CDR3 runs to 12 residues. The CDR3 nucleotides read TGTGCCAGCAGCCCCGAGTCCGGGGAGCTGTTTTTT. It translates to CASSPESGELFF.

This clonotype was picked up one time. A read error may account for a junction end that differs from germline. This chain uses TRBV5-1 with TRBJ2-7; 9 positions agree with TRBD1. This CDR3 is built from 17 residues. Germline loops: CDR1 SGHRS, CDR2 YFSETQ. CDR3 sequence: CARSLVTGGTGSYEQYF. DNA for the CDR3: TGCGCCAGAAGCTTGGTTACCGGGGGGACAGGGTCCTACGAGCAGTACTTC.

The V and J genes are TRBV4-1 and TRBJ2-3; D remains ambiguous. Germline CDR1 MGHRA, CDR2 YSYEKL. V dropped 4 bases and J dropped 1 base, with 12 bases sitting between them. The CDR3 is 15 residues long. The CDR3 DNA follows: TGCGCCAGCAGCCCCCCAGCTATGGGCACAGATACGCAGTATTTT. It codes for CASSPPAMGTDTQYF.

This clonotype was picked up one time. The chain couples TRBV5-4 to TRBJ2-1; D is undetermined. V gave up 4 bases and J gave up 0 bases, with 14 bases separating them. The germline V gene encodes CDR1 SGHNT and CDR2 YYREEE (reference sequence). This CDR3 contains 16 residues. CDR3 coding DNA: TGTGCCAGCAGCCCGAGACTTGGTCGCTCCTACAATGAGCAGTTCTTC. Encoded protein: CASSPRLGRSYNEQFF.

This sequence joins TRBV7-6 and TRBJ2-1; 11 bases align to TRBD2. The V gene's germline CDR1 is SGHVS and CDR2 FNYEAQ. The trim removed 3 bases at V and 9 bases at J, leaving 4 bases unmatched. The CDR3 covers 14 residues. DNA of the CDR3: TGTGCCAGCAGCTTGACTAGCGGGAACGCTGAGCAGTTCTTC. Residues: CASSLTSGNAEQFF.

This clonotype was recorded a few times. CDR3 in amino acids: CASSNPPNNEQFF. As DNA, the CDR3 is TGTGCCAGCAGCAACCCCCCGAACAATGAGCAGTTCTTC. The chain employs TRBV5-5 and TRBJ2-1; no firm D call. The CDR3 spans 13 residues. Per germline, CDR1 SGHKS and CDR2 YYEKEE (reference sequence). Trimming took 4 bases from V and 5 from J, leaving 10 bases between them.